These 30 T cell receptor beta chains were sequenced from one sample in a study of identical twins (dated by TCRdb to 2016 to 2017). Receptor libraries were prepared by 5' RACE. Sequenced on an Illumina HiSeq 2000. In-frame beta chains were kept once TCRdb had trimmed the public reads at Q25 with fastp and called clones with MiXCR. Each entry is one CDR3 protein sequence, shown with its most common DNA and genes. The sample table lists around 680,000 distinct CDR3 sequences, approximately 9% of them with a count of one. The ten largest clones take up 0.98% of the sample. These same records also appear under a second study, on yellow fever vaccine responses in identical twins.

Sequencing was performed on PBMCs. The receptors were sampled from a woman aged 18-29 years in good health.

In its sample, this clonotype was seen a few times. The rearrangement uses TRBV6-1 and TRBJ2-1, with D perhaps matching TRBD1 (6 bases). The V gene's germline CDR1 is MNHNS and CDR2 SASEGT. The CDR3 covers 17 residues. The V end was cut by 6 bases, the J end by 4 bases, with 22 bases between. CDR3 sequence (DNA): TGTGCCAGCAGCCCTCCCGTGGACAGTCCCCTTTACAATGAGCAGTTCTTC. The encoded protein is CASSPPVDSPLYNEQFF.

This clonotype has more than one count but fewer than ten. This sequence joins TRBV20-1 and TRBJ2-7, with D perhaps being TRBD1 or TRBD2 (5 bases each). Trimming stripped 3 bases from V and 5 bases from J, with 20 bases between. The CDR3 has 15 residues. CDR1 and CDR2 (germline): DFQATT, SNEGSKA (reference sequence). CDR3 nucleotides: TGCAGTGCTAGTCCTACGGTGGGGGTCTTCCACGAGCAGTACTTC. It translates to CSASPTVGVFHEQYF.

This clonotype showed up just a few times. This sequence joins TRBV21-1 and TRBJ1-1. TRBV21-1 has pseudogene status. CDR3 length: 15 residues. CDR3 DNA: TGTGCCAGCAGCAGTAAATGGGTGTTCGGCACTGAAGCTTTCTTT. This translates into CASSSKWVFGTEAFF.

This clonotype was detected a few times. The chain has TRBV6-1 and TRBJ1-4, with 7 bases lining up with TRBD1. The J segment lost 5 bases and the V segment lost 6 bases, leaving 9 bases of the junction unmatched. The CDR3 has 15 amino acids. Germline CDR1 reads MNHNS; CDR2 reads SASEGT. The CDR3 is CASRQGGAGNEKLFF. The CDR3 DNA reads TGTGCCAGCAGGCAGGGGGGGGCAGGGAATGAAAAACTGTTTTTT.

This clonotype turned up a few times. This chain connects TRBV3-1 to TRBJ2-3; 8 nucleotides agree with TRBD2. Per germline, CDR1 LGHDT and CDR2 YNNKEL (reference sequence). This CDR3 contains 15 residues. J lost 6 bases, V lost 3 bases, and 8 bases had no gene match. This CDR3 is CASSQRGAALDTQYF. CDR3 sequence (DNA): TGTGCCAGCAGCCAGCGGGGGGCCGCTTTGGATACGCAGTATTTT.

This sequence joins TRBV6-2 or TRBV6-3 and TRBJ2-7, with 8 bases identical to TRBD1. CDR1 is MNHEY and CDR2 is SVGEGT in the germline V gene. J gave up 0 bases and V 6 bases, and 7 bases lay outside the gene matches. This CDR3 has 15 residues. The CDR3 region has the DNA TGTGCCAGCAGGACAGGGGAAAAAATCTCCTACGAGCAGTACTTC. Its protein is CASRTGEKISYEQYF.

This clonotype was counted a few times. This rearrangement joins TRBV14 to TRBJ2-3; D gene unclear. Germline V gene data show CDR1 as SGHDN and CDR2 as FVKESK. The CDR3 is 14 residues long. V lost 1 base and J lost 2, with 7 bases in between. The CDR3 sequence is CASSQVITTDTQYF. The CDR3 DNA reads as TGTGCCAGCAGCCAAGTTATCACCACAGATACGCAGTATTTT.

This clonotype was observed at least ten times. This chain connects TRBV19 to TRBJ2-7; tentatively, D is TRBD1 or TRBD2 (5 bases each). CDR3 size: 15 residues. Germline V lookup: CDR1 LNHDA, CDR2 SQIVND (reference sequence). Trimming shortened V by 1 base and J by 1 base, and 11 bases separated the two germline ends. CDR3 nucleotide sequence: TGTGCCAGTAGTATAGGCCCCGGGGCTTCCTACGAGCAGTACTTC. The encoded protein is CASSIGPGASYEQYF. The full variable domain, in which reference TRBV19 and TRBJ2-7 provide the parts outside the CDR3, is DGGITQSPKYLFRKEGQNVTLSCEQNLNHDAMYWYRQDPGQGLRLIYYSQIVNDFQKGDIAEGYSVSREKKESFPLTVTSAQKNPTAFYLCASSIGPGASYEQYFGPGTRLTVT.

The chain combines TRBV29-1 with TRBJ1-2; D is unclear. Germline V gene sequence: CDR1 SQVTM, CDR2 ANQGSEA. Trimming took 0 bases from V and 2 from J, leaving 10 bases between them. The CDR3 covers 14 residues. CDR3 bases: TGCAGCGTTGAAGAAATGGCGGACAACTATGGCTACACCTTC. Translation: CSVEEMADNYGYTF.

This chain links TRBV7-2 with TRBJ2-3; the match to TRBD2 covers 8 bases. CDR3 length: 17 amino acids. Germline CDR1 reads SGHTA; CDR2 reads FQGNSA. V gave up 1 base and J gave up 4 bases; unmatched junction bases: 10. The CDR3 protein is CASSLVGLVGGADTQYF. DNA of the CDR3: TGTGCCAGCAGCTTAGTGGGACTAGTGGGAGGAGCAGATACGCAGTATTTT. Filled out from reference TRBV7-2 and TRBJ2-3, the complete variable domain reads GAGVSQSPSNKVTEKGKDVELRCDPISGHTALYWYRQSLGQGLEFLIYFQGNSAPDKSGLPSDRFSAERTGGSVSTLTIQRTQQEDSAVYLCASSLVGLVGGADTQYFGPGTRLTVL.

There are many counts of this clonotype. V usage is TRBV29-1 and J usage is TRBJ2-3; D may be TRBD2 (6 bases). The CDR3 is 14 residues long. Germline loops: CDR1 SQVTM, CDR2 ANQGSEA. Trimming removed 4 bases from V and 4 bases from J, with 15 bases in between. The CDR3 is CSVAGTGDADTQYF. For the CDR3, the DNA is TGCAGCGTTGCCGGGACTGGGGATGCAGATACGCAGTATTTT.

The sample holds a few counts of this clonotype. This rearrangement joins TRBV18 to TRBJ2-7; weak D call: TRBD1 (6 bases). V lost 6 bases to trimming and J lost 6 bases, with 18 bases between them. This CDR3 has 14 amino acids. Germline V CDR1 and CDR2: KGHSH, LQKENI. The CDR3 reads CASSRILGGAEQYF. CDR3 nucleotides: TGTGCCAGCTCTCGGATACTAGGGGGTGCCGAGCAGTACTTC.

This clonotype was counted only a few times. J is TRBJ2-7 and V is TRBV2; 13 positions agree with TRBD2. The length of the CDR3 is 17 residues. After removal of 1 base from V and 3 bases from J, the junction contained 6 bases not matched to a gene. Germline V gene lookup returns CDR1 SNHLY and CDR2 FYNNEI. The CDR3 DNA follows: TGTGCCAGCAGTGAAGGACTAGCGGGGGGCCCCATCTACGAGCAGTACTTC. It codes for CASSEGLAGGPIYEQYF.

The V and J genes are TRBV28 and TRBJ2-7; D is uncertain. Germline CDR1 MDHEN, CDR2 SYDVKM. V shed 5 bases and J shed 7 bases, with 9 bases lying between them. CDR3 length: 11 residues. DNA for the CDR3: TGTGCCAGCAGTCTTCCGAGAGAGCAGTACTTC. Translating it yields CASSLPREQYF.

This clonotype came up many times. The V and J genes are TRBV5-1 and TRBJ2-3, with D perhaps matching TRBD1 (5 bases). The CDR3 consists of 13 residues. Germline V lookup: CDR1 SGHRS, CDR2 YFSETQ. The V end lost 4 bases, the J end lost 1 base, and 7 bases lay between the germline ends. The CDR3: CASSMTGTDTQYF. Here the CDR3 DNA reads TGCGCCAGCAGCATGACAGGCACAGATACGCAGTATTTT.

This clonotype was counted many times. The V call is TRBV12-3 or TRBV12-4, the J call TRBJ2-2, with TRBD1 matching 7 bases. The CDR3 totals 16 residues. V lost 7 bases and J lost 2; bases outside the gene matches: 10. This CDR3 is CASNPRGKRNTGELFF. The CDR3 DNA follows: TGTGCCAGCAACCCCAGGGGGAAGAGAAACACCGGGGAGCTGTTTTTT.

At least ten counts were recorded for this clonotype. The V call is TRBV9, the J call TRBJ2-7; possibly TRBD1 for D (6 bases). The length of the CDR3 is 16 residues. Germline CDR1 and CDR2: SGDLS and YYNGEE. V shed 4 bases and J shed 6 bases, with 23 bases lying between them. The DNA for the CDR3 is TGTGCCAGCAGCTCTCAAACGGGACACGTAACCGGCGAGCAGTACTTC. It yields the protein CASSSQTGHVTGEQYF.

This clonotype appeared a few times. This sequence joins TRBV18 and TRBJ2-5; tentative D call: TRBD1 (5 bases). The V end was cut by 3 bases, the J end by 2 bases, with 13 bases between. The CDR3 runs to 15 residues. The germline CDR1 and CDR2 sequences are KGHSH and LQKENI. CDR3: CASSPPGIRQETQYF. CDR3 nucleotides: TGTGCCAGCTCACCTCCAGGGATACGTCAAGAGACCCAGTACTTC.

This clonotype was seen many times. The chain joins TRBV9 to TRBJ2-1; TRBD2 matches 8 bases. The V and J ends lost 1 base and 5 bases, in that order; junction bases with no gene match: 11. Germline CDR1 SGDLS, CDR2 YYNGEE. The CDR3 has 17 residues. CDR3 loop: CASSVLHRGGRNNEQFF. As DNA, the CDR3 is TGTGCCAGCAGCGTACTCCACCGGGGGGGTAGGAACAATGAGCAGTTCTTC.

This clonotype occurred a few times. The chain links TRBV14 to TRBJ2-1; 9 bases are shared with TRBD2. This CDR3 contains 16 residues. V dropped 2 bases and J dropped 7; count of bases not matched to a gene: 9. CDR1 is SGHDN, CDR2 FVKESK, per germline. CDR3 protein: CASSQPTSGDTNEQFF. In DNA form, the CDR3 reads TGTGCCAGCAGCCAACCGACTAGCGGAGATACTAATGAGCAGTTCTTC.

This clonotype has just a few counts. The gene calls are TRBV5-1 and TRBJ1-6, with D uncertain. In germline, CDR1 is SGHRS, CDR2 YFSETQ. This CDR3 spans 14 amino acids. V was clipped by 4 bases and J by 9 bases, with 14 bases between them. This chain's CDR3 is CASSAQVSGSPLHF. In DNA form, the CDR3 reads TGCGCCAGCAGCGCCCAGGTCTCGGGTTCACCCCTCCACTTT.

This chain joins TRBV4-1 and TRBJ1-2; D unclear. Germline values: CDR1 MGHRA, CDR2 YSYEKL. There are 14 residues in the CDR3. The V and J ends lost 0 bases and 8 bases respectively, with 13 bases between them. CDR3 in DNA: TGCGCCAGCAGCCAAGAGAGAGGGCAGCGGGGCTACACCTTC. Translated, it gives CASSQERGQRGYTF.

A few counts support this clonotype. The rearrangement uses TRBV6-1 and TRBJ2-7; 8 positions agree with TRBD1. V dropped 6 bases and J dropped 5; count of bases not matched to a gene: 6. The CDR3 has 13 residues. The germline CDR1 and CDR2 sequences are MNHNS and SASEGT. This CDR3 reads CASRRTGHDEQYF. In nucleotides, the CDR3 is TGTGCCAGCAGGAGGACAGGGCATGACGAGCAGTACTTC.

V gene TRBV20-1 combines with J gene TRBJ2-1, with 11 positions matching TRBD1. The CDR3 length is 14 residues. CDR1 and CDR2 from the germline V gene are DFQATT and SNEGSKA (reference sequence). After removal of 6 bases from V and 6 bases from J, the junction contained 7 bases not matched to a gene. This CDR3 is CSADLGTGGNEQFF. The CDR3, as DNA: TGCAGTGCCGATCTCGGGACAGGGGGCAATGAGCAGTTCTTC.

The V and J genes are TRBV13 and TRBJ2-6; weak D call: TRBD2 (5 bases). Germline V lookup: CDR1 PRHDT, CDR2 FYEKMQ (reference sequence). V lost 0 bases and J 1 base, leaving 13 bases between the germline ends. The CDR3 spans 18 residues. The CDR3 sequence is CASSLGWGRESGANVLTF. In nucleotides, the CDR3 is TGTGCCAGCAGCTTAGGGTGGGGAAGGGAGTCTGGGGCCAACGTCCTGACTTTC.

In this sample, this clonotype turned up a few times. The genes are TRBV7-9 and TRBJ1-4; D possibly corresponds to TRBD1 (5 bases). The CDR3 has 17 amino acids. V was clipped by 3 bases and J by 0 bases, with 14 bases between them. From germline, CDR1 is SEHNR and CDR2 FQNEAQ (reference sequence). The CDR3 region is CASSFKGAKTTNEKLFF. DNA for the CDR3: TGTGCCAGCAGCTTTAAAGGGGCGAAAACAACTAATGAAAAACTGTTTTTT.

This clonotype was seen at least ten times. The chain is built from TRBV11-1 and TRBJ2-1, with 7 bases lining up with TRBD2. Trimming cost V 2 bases and J 1 base; bases outside gene matches: 14. Germline CDR1 SGHAT, CDR2 FQDESV (reference sequence). The CDR3 has 19 amino acids. CDR3 residues: CASSLLLTGGRGSYNEQFF. As DNA, the CDR3 is TGTGCCAGCAGCTTACTCCTGACTGGCGGGAGAGGGTCCTACAATGAGCAGTTCTTC.

Notes on this clonotype: One base away lies a much larger clone, so this may be a sequencing read error. The chain couples TRBV28 to TRBJ2-3; weak D call: TRBD1 (5 bases). The CDR3 contains 15 residues. Per the germline V gene, CDR1 is MDHEN and CDR2 is SYDVKM. Trimming took off 6 bases at V and 0 bases at J, with 13 bases between the two ends. The CDR3 DNA sequence: TGTGCCAGCAGGTACTCAGGGATGAGCACAGATACGCAGTATTTT. It specifies CASRYSGMSTDTQYF.

A remark on this clonotype: Given a much more abundant clone one base away, this may be a read error. V gene TRBV29-1 combines with J gene TRBJ2-7; 16 bases match TRBD2. The germline V gene has CDR1 SQVTM and CDR2 ANQGSEA. The CDR3 covers 16 residues. V was pared by 7 bases and J by 3 bases, with 9 bases of the junction left unmatched. The DNA of the CDR3 is TGCAGCGCCGCCGGGACTAGCGGGAGGGTGTTCTACGAGCAGTACTTC. It encodes CSAAGTSGRVFYEQYF.

This clonotype was observed many times. This sequence joins TRBV6-1 and TRBJ2-2; the D call may be TRBD1 or TRBD2 (5 bases each). The CDR3 has 16 residues. The germline CDR1 and CDR2 sequences are MNHNS and SASEGT. Trimming shortened V by 7 bases and J by 4 bases, and 19 bases separated the two germline ends. CDR3 protein: CASNSHWGNGTGELFF. CDR3 in DNA: TGTGCCAGCAACTCACACTGGGGGAACGGCACCGGGGAGCTGTTTTTT.